Presented here are 2 T cell receptor beta chains from one specimen sequenced in a study of beta chain features in type 1 diabetes. The study, taken as a whole, reports: When Type 1 diabetes patients were examined, their TCRB CDR3s proved moderately but significantly shorter in all four CD4+ subsets.

No antigens are known for them. Every isolated RNA sample was fully reverse transcribed, so sequencing captured expressed TCRB transcripts. TCRdb's table, derived via immunoSEQ multiplex PCR, lists solely in-frame clones and lacks some. The data show around 710,000 clones, with around 12% seen just once and roughly 0.12% held by the top ten. Sequenced input: naive CD4+ T cells from blood. The receptors come from a man younger than 45 with type 1 diabetes.

The gene calls are TRBV28 and TRBJ1-2; maybe TRBD1 (5 bases). CDR3 length: 17 amino acids. V was trimmed by 2 bases and J by 2 bases, leaving 18 bases between them. CDR1 is MDHEN and CDR2 is SYDVKM in the germline V gene. Here the CDR3 DNA reads TGTGCCAGCAGTTTACCTACCGGGGCAGGGAGGAACTATGGCTACACCTTC. This translates into CASSLPTGAGRNYGYTF.

Concerning this clone itself: Within the sample, other DNA sequences also encode this same CDR3. The gene calls are TRBV9 and TRBJ2-2, with D unresolved. V was trimmed by 5 bases and J by 1 base, leaving 3 bases between them. This CDR3 region has 12 residues. Germline lookup yields CDR1 SGDLS and CDR2 YYNGEE. CDR3 amino acids: CASSRNTGELFF. CDR3 DNA sequence: TGTGCCAGCAGTCGGAACACCGGGGAGCTGTTTTTT.